A single sample is the source of the 8 T cell receptor beta chains below, sequenced in a study of blood T cell repertoires in COVID-19. Sequencing used immunoSEQ multiplex PCR; TCRdb keeps in-frame clones, though not all of them. The sample records over 150,000 clones, about 83% being singletons. The sequenced material came from peripheral blood. These receptors all come from an elderly woman with COVID-19, enrolled during active disease.

The chain is built from TRBV11-2 and TRBJ2-2, with D perhaps TRBD1 (5 bases). The CDR3 is 12 amino acids. Germline V gene data show CDR1 as SGHAT and CDR2 as FQNNGV. This chain's CDR3 is CAAVRQGGELFF. The CDR3 nucleotides are TGTGCAGCCGTGAGGCAGGGCGGGGAGCTGTTTTTT.

The chain links TRBV4-2 to TRBJ2-7; 7 bases are shared with TRBD2. V lost 4 bases to trimming and J lost 6 bases; unmatched junction nucleotides: 6. The CDR3 loop spans 13 amino acids. Germline CDR1 reads LGHNA; CDR2 reads YNFKEQ. This CDR3 is CASSRHPGGEQYF. CDR3 nucleotides: TGTGCCAGCAGCCGCCACCCGGGGGGCGAGCAGTACTTC.

J is TRBJ1-6 and V is TRBV27, with D hard to call. CDR1 and CDR2 from the germline V gene are MNHEY and SMNVEV (reference sequence). V was shortened by 2 bases and J by 0 bases, with 5 bases between the two germline ends. The CDR3 sequence is 15 residues long. Here the CDR3 DNA reads TGTGCCAGCAGTTTAAGCTTCTCCTATAATTCACCCCTCCACTTT. Translated, it gives CASSLSFSYNSPLHF.

The chain has TRBV28 and TRBJ1-2; TRBD1 matches 8 bases. CDR3 size: 18 residues. Germline assignment: CDR1 MDHEN and CDR2 SYDVKM. V gave up 3 bases and J gave up 5 bases; unmatched junction bases: 17. The CDR3 sequence is CASSFPQAGGASRYGYTF. CDR3 in DNA: TGTGCCAGCAGTTTCCCTCAGGCAGGGGGCGCATCTAGGTATGGCTACACCTTC.

The chain joins TRBV7-2 to TRBJ2-1; 8 nucleotides agree with TRBD2. The germline gives CDR1 SGHTA, CDR2 FQGNSA. This CDR3 spans 13 amino acids. V lost 0 bases to trimming and J lost 12 bases; unmatched junction nucleotides: 4. The CDR3 bases are TGTGCCAGCAGCTTAGCGAGCGGGGGCGGGCAGTTCTTC. Translation gives CASSLASGGGQFF.

The gene calls are TRBV28 and TRBJ1-1, with D possibly TRBD1 on 6 matching bases. Germline V gene lookup returns CDR1 MDHEN and CDR2 SYDVKM. The CDR3 is made up of 15 amino acids. Trimming left V 4 bases short and J 0 bases short, with 12 bases between. The CDR3 bases are TGTGCCAGCAGTTCCCACGGGACACTGAACACTGAAGCTTTCTTT. Its translation: CASSSHGTLNTEAFF.

This clone came up once. V gene TRBV5-1 combines with J gene TRBJ2-3; 9 bases are a match to TRBD2. The germline gives CDR1 SGHRS, CDR2 YFSETQ. V lost 5 bases to trimming and J lost 6 bases; unmatched junction nucleotides: 10. CDR3 length: 15 amino acids. CDR3 residues: CASSSGGGRADTQYF. CDR3 sequence (DNA): TGCGCCAGCAGTTCCGGGGGCGGGAGGGCCGATACGCAGTATTTT.

This clone was observed a single time. The chain employs TRBV2 and TRBJ2-1; possibly TRBD2 for D (6 bases). Trimming cost V 6 bases and J 7 bases, with 19 bases left between them. Germline V gene sequence: CDR1 SNHLY, CDR2 FYNNEI. This CDR3 is built from 15 residues. The CDR3 reads CASRPGTPWGNEQFF. CDR3 bases: TGTGCCAGCAGACCCGGGACTCCATGGGGGAATGAGCAGTTCTTC.